These T cell receptor beta chains were read from a single sample in a study of T cell responses to AZD1222 COVID-19 vaccine. Libraries were prepared by immunoSEQ multiplex PCR; TCRdb keeps only in-frame clonotypes and omits some of them. Among approximately 160,000 clones listed, about 90% were seen once. The specimen comprised peripheral blood, sampled on day 0 of AZD1222 vaccination. The receptors shown here come from an adult in good health. The CDR3 runs from the conserved cysteine through the conserved F or W. Fields, in order: clone size, CDR3 length, V gene, D gene, J gene, CDR3 protein, CDR3 DNA. D genes are given only for firm matches. Some rows mark clone size as missing; the rest say once, few, many or name a class of expanded clone.

clone_size: -
cdr3_length: 15
v_call: TRBV9
d_call: TRBD1
j_call: TRBJ2-7
cdr3_aa: CASSVAGTGLYEQYF
cdr3_nt: TGTGCCAGCAGCGTAGCGGGGACAGGGCTATACGAGCAGTACTTC

clone_size: -
cdr3_length: 17
v_call: TRBV7-6
d_call: TRBD2
j_call: TRBJ2-2
cdr3_aa: CASSRPTSGLNTGELFF
cdr3_nt: TGTGCCAGCAGCCGACCGACTAGCGGGCTGAACACCGGGGAGCTGTTTTTT

clone_size: -
cdr3_length: 11
v_call: TRBV6-5
d_call: -
j_call: TRBJ1-1
cdr3_aa: CASNQRAEAFF
cdr3_nt: TGTGCCAGCAACCAAAGGGCTGAAGCTTTCTTT

clone_size: -
cdr3_length: 14
v_call: TRBV6-6
d_call: -
j_call: TRBJ1-5
cdr3_aa: CASSYVTGSQPQHF
cdr3_nt: TGTGCCAGCAGTTACGTAACAGGCAGCCAGCCCCAGCATTTT

clone_size: -
cdr3_length: 17
v_call: TRBV7-3
d_call: TRBD2
j_call: TRBJ2-3
cdr3_aa: CASSLYGAGGPADTQYF
cdr3_nt: TGTGCCAGCAGCTTATATGGCGCGGGAGGGCCGGCAGATACGCAGTATTTT

clone_size: -
cdr3_length: 15
v_call: TRBV13
d_call: TRBD1
j_call: TRBJ1-1
cdr3_aa: CASSPPDRANTEAFF
cdr3_nt: TGTGCCAGCAGCCCACCCGACAGGGCGAACACTGAAGCTTTCTTT

clone_size: -
cdr3_length: 15
v_call: TRBV18
d_call: -
j_call: TRBJ2-6
cdr3_aa: CASSPSGPGANVLTF
cdr3_nt: TGTGCCAGCTCACCCTCGGGGCCTGGGGCCAACGTCCTGACTTTC

clone_size: -
cdr3_length: 14
v_call: TRBV19
d_call: -
j_call: TRBJ1-3
cdr3_aa: CASTQGPSGNTIYF
cdr3_nt: TGTGCCAGTACCCAAGGACCTTCTGGAAACACCATATATTTT

clone_size: -
cdr3_length: 13
v_call: TRBV6-5
d_call: -
j_call: TRBJ1-4
cdr3_aa: CASSFPDWEKLFF
cdr3_nt: TGTGCCAGCAGTTTCCCGGACTGGGAAAAACTGTTTTTT

clone_size: -
cdr3_length: 15
v_call: TRBV4-2
d_call: -
j_call: TRBJ2-2
cdr3_aa: CASSPGQGRAGELFF
cdr3_nt: TGTGCCAGCAGCCCGGGCCAGGGTAGGGCCGGGGAGCTGTTTTTT

clone_size: -
cdr3_length: 13
v_call: TRBV24-1
d_call: -
j_call: TRBJ1-2
cdr3_aa: CATSDSGIYGYTF
cdr3_nt: TGTGCCACCAGTGACTCAGGGATCTATGGCTACACCTTC

clone_size: -
cdr3_length: 17
v_call: TRBV7-2
d_call: -
j_call: TRBJ1-2
cdr3_aa: CASSLGYQGFRNYGYTF
cdr3_nt: TGTGCCAGCAGCTTAGGGTACCAGGGGTTCAGAAACTATGGCTACACCTTC

clone_size: -
cdr3_length: 12
v_call: TRBV7-8
d_call: -
j_call: TRBJ2-7
cdr3_aa: CASSQAGREQYF
cdr3_nt: TGTGCCAGCAGCCAGGCGGGCCGCGAGCAGTACTTC

clone_size: -
cdr3_length: 15
v_call: TRBV6-4
d_call: TRBD2
j_call: TRBJ2-3
cdr3_aa: CASSDIAGGTDTQYF
cdr3_nt: TGTGCCAGCAGTGACATAGCGGGAGGCACAGATACGCAGTATTTT

clone_size: -
cdr3_length: 9
v_call: TRBV21-1
d_call: -
j_call: TRBJ2-7
cdr3_aa: CASRYEQYF
cdr3_nt: TGTGCCAGCCGCTACGAGCAGTACTTC

clone_size: -
cdr3_length: 16
v_call: TRBV28
d_call: TRBD1
j_call: TRBJ2-5
cdr3_aa: CASSPQGQGGSETQYF
cdr3_nt: TGTGCCAGCAGCCCCCAAGGACAGGGTGGTTCGGAGACCCAGTACTTC

clone_size: -
cdr3_length: 18
v_call: TRBV7-2
d_call: -
j_call: TRBJ1-5
cdr3_aa: CASSQYTITGTLNQPQHF
cdr3_nt: TGTGCCAGCAGCCAGTACACGATTACAGGGACCTTAAATCAGCCCCAGCATTTT

clone_size: -
cdr3_length: 12
v_call: TRBV2
d_call: -
j_call: TRBJ1-2
cdr3_aa: CASIGRSYGYTF
cdr3_nt: TGTGCCAGCATTGGCAGAAGCTATGGCTACACCTTC

clone_size: -
cdr3_length: 14
v_call: TRBV28
d_call: TRBD1
j_call: TRBJ1-4
cdr3_aa: CASSLTGGGEKLFF
cdr3_nt: TGTGCCAGCAGTTTGACAGGGGGCGGTGAAAAACTGTTTTTT

clone_size: -
cdr3_length: 15
v_call: TRBV28
d_call: -
j_call: TRBJ1-3
cdr3_aa: CASSLLLGGRNTIYF
cdr3_nt: TGTGCCAGCAGTTTACTCCTGGGGGGACGAAACACCATATATTTT

clone_size: -
cdr3_length: 16
v_call: TRBV7-9
d_call: -
j_call: TRBJ2-2
cdr3_aa: CASSLRSGRSTGELFF
cdr3_nt: TGTGCCAGCAGCTTAAGAAGCGGTCGATCCACCGGGGAGCTGTTTTTT

clone_size: -
cdr3_length: 14
v_call: TRBV3-1/TRBV3-2
d_call: TRBD2
j_call: TRBJ2-2
cdr3_aa: CASSPGTSAGELFF
cdr3_nt: TGTGCCAGCAGCCCAGGGACTAGCGCCGGGGAGCTGTTTTTT

clone_size: -
cdr3_length: 17
v_call: TRBV3-1/TRBV3-2
d_call: -
j_call: TRBJ2-4
cdr3_aa: CASSHKGSSETQNIQYF
cdr3_nt: TGTGCCAGCAGCCATAAGGGTTCTAGCGAGACACAAAACATTCAGTACTTC

clone_size: -
cdr3_length: 17
v_call: TRBV18
d_call: -
j_call: TRBJ1-3
cdr3_aa: CASSPPHSKSSGNTIYF
cdr3_nt: TGTGCCAGCTCACCACCCCATAGCAAAAGCTCTGGAAACACCATATATTTT

clone_size: -
cdr3_length: 14
v_call: TRBV28
d_call: -
j_call: TRBJ1-2
cdr3_aa: CASSLLRGNYGYTF
cdr3_nt: TGTGCCAGCAGTTTATTACGAGGGAACTATGGCTACACCTTC

clone_size: -
cdr3_length: 17
v_call: TRBV19
d_call: -
j_call: TRBJ1-5
cdr3_aa: CASTSRFPPYSNQPQHF
cdr3_nt: TGTGCCAGTACCAGTCGGTTTCCCCCCTATAGCAATCAGCCCCAGCATTTT

clone_size: -
cdr3_length: 17
v_call: TRBV12-2
d_call: -
j_call: TRBJ1-1
cdr3_aa: CASRLQIESSRGTEAFF
cdr3_nt: TGTGCAAGTCGCCTCCAGATTGAATCATCCAGGGGCACTGAAGCTTTCTTT

clone_size: -
cdr3_length: 21
v_call: TRBV4-3
d_call: TRBD2
j_call: TRBJ2-1
cdr3_aa: CASSQELRRSASGGEYNEQFF
cdr3_nt: TGCGCCAGCAGCCAAGAATTGAGAAGGTCTGCTAGCGGGGGGGAATACAATGAGCAGTTCTTC

clone_size: -
cdr3_length: 13
v_call: TRBV7-9
d_call: TRBD1
j_call: TRBJ2-1
cdr3_aa: CASSEQGAGEQFF
cdr3_nt: TGTGCCAGCAGCGAACAGGGGGCGGGCGAGCAGTTCTTC

clone_size: -
cdr3_length: 14
v_call: TRBV28
d_call: TRBD1
j_call: TRBJ1-2
cdr3_aa: CASSETGATYGYTF
cdr3_nt: TGTGCCAGCAGTGAGACAGGGGCCACCTATGGCTACACCTTC

clone_size: -
cdr3_length: 16
v_call: TRBV6-1
d_call: TRBD2
j_call: TRBJ2-3
cdr3_aa: CASSEGLAGERGTQYF
cdr3_nt: TGTGCCAGCAGTGAAGGGCTAGCGGGGGAGAGGGGTACGCAGTATTTT

clone_size: -
cdr3_length: 16
v_call: TRBV7-2
d_call: -
j_call: TRBJ1-6
cdr3_aa: CASSLARAGVNSPLHF
cdr3_nt: TGTGCCAGCAGCTTAGCTAGGGCAGGGGTCAATTCACCCCTCCACTTT

clone_size: -
cdr3_length: 13
v_call: TRBV30
d_call: TRBD1
j_call: TRBJ2-3
cdr3_aa: CAWGQGVPDTQYF
cdr3_nt: TGTGCCTGGGGACAGGGGGTCCCAGATACGCAGTATTTT

clone_size: -
cdr3_length: 13
v_call: TRBV7-2
d_call: -
j_call: TRBJ2-7
cdr3_aa: CASSLHQGSEQYF
cdr3_nt: TGTGCCAGCAGCTTACACCAGGGATCCGAGCAGTACTTC

clone_size: -
cdr3_length: 13
v_call: TRBV18
d_call: -
j_call: TRBJ1-4
cdr3_aa: CASSRTAPAELFF
cdr3_nt: TGTGCCAGCTCACGGACAGCGCCTGCGGAACTGTTTTTT

clone_size: -
cdr3_length: 15
v_call: TRBV28
d_call: -
j_call: TRBJ2-7
cdr3_aa: CASSLWGQGAYEQYF
cdr3_nt: TGTGCCAGCAGTTTATGGGGACAAGGGGCCTACGAGCAGTACTTC

clone_size: -
cdr3_length: 16
v_call: TRBV19
d_call: -
j_call: TRBJ2-1
cdr3_aa: CASSILTGSSYNEQFF
cdr3_nt: TGTGCCAGTAGTATTTTAACGGGGAGCTCCTACAATGAGCAGTTCTTC

clone_size: -
cdr3_length: 15
v_call: TRBV19
d_call: -
j_call: TRBJ1-6
cdr3_aa: CASSIRGLGNSPLHF
cdr3_nt: TGTGCCAGTAGTATTCGAGGCCTCGGAAATTCACCCCTCCACTTT

clone_size: once
cdr3_length: 13
v_call: TRBV27
d_call: -
j_call: TRBJ2-1
cdr3_aa: CASSVGRLNEQFF
cdr3_nt: TGTGCCAGCAGTGTGGGACGGTTAAATGAGCAGTTCTTC

clone_size: -
cdr3_length: 15
v_call: TRBV27
d_call: TRBD2
j_call: TRBJ2-1
cdr3_aa: CASKLRLAGDNEQFF
cdr3_nt: TGTGCCAGCAAGCTGAGACTAGCGGGGGACAATGAGCAGTTCTTC

clone_size: -
cdr3_length: 16
v_call: TRBV14
d_call: -
j_call: TRBJ2-7
cdr3_aa: CASSQGQDLASLEQYF
cdr3_nt: TGTGCCAGCAGCCAAGGACAGGACCTAGCCTCCCTCGAGCAGTACTTC

clone_size: -
cdr3_length: 14
v_call: TRBV2
d_call: -
j_call: TRBJ2-7
cdr3_aa: CASSEKGNSYEQYF
cdr3_nt: TGTGCCAGCAGTGAAAAGGGAAACTCCTACGAGCAGTACTTC

clone_size: -
cdr3_length: 14
v_call: TRBV20-1
d_call: -
j_call: TRBJ1-3
cdr3_aa: CSASSPTSGNTIYF
cdr3_nt: TGCAGTGCTAGTTCCCCAACCTCTGGAAACACCATATATTTT

clone_size: -
cdr3_length: 16
v_call: TRBV9
d_call: -
j_call: TRBJ2-5
cdr3_aa: CASSVASGRGRETQYF
cdr3_nt: TGTGCCAGCAGCGTAGCATCAGGTCGGGGGCGGGAGACCCAGTACTTC

clone_size: -
cdr3_length: 15
v_call: TRBV2
d_call: -
j_call: TRBJ1-5
cdr3_aa: CASRQFGGHNQPQHF
cdr3_nt: TGTGCCAGCAGACAGTTCGGGGGGCACAATCAGCCCCAGCATTTT

clone_size: -
cdr3_length: 15
v_call: TRBV27
d_call: TRBD2
j_call: TRBJ2-7
cdr3_aa: CASSLSGVGNYEQYF
cdr3_nt: TGTGCCAGCAGTTTAAGCGGGGTAGGGAACTACGAGCAGTACTTC

clone_size: -
cdr3_length: 15
v_call: TRBV28
d_call: -
j_call: TRBJ2-7
cdr3_aa: CASSFGGLSSYEQYF
cdr3_nt: TGTGCCAGCAGTTTTGGGGGCCTAAGCTCCTACGAGCAGTACTTC

clone_size: -
cdr3_length: 16
v_call: TRBV9
d_call: TRBD2
j_call: TRBJ2-5
cdr3_aa: CASSVAFAGGKETQYF
cdr3_nt: TGTGCCAGCAGCGTAGCGTTTGCGGGAGGGAAAGAGACCCAGTACTTC

clone_size: -
cdr3_length: 15
v_call: TRBV30
d_call: TRBD1
j_call: TRBJ2-7
cdr3_aa: CAWSVRGQRYYEQYF
cdr3_nt: TGTGCCTGGAGTGTACGGGGACAGCGGTATTATGAGCAGTACTTC

clone_size: -
cdr3_length: 16
v_call: TRBV5-1
d_call: -
j_call: TRBJ2-2
cdr3_aa: CASSLAGRMNTGELFF
cdr3_nt: TGCGCCAGCAGCTTGGCGGGACGGATGAACACCGGGGAGCTGTTTTTT

clone_size: -
cdr3_length: 15
v_call: TRBV6-1
d_call: -
j_call: TRBJ1-6
cdr3_aa: CASSETGLSDSPLHF
cdr3_nt: TGTGCCAGCAGTGAAACAGGGTTGAGTGATTCACCCCTCCACTTT

clone_size: -
cdr3_length: 11
v_call: TRBV20-1
d_call: -
j_call: TRBJ1-1
cdr3_aa: CSARQGRKAFF
cdr3_nt: TGCAGTGCTAGACAGGGAAGGAAAGCTTTCTTT

clone_size: -
cdr3_length: 14
v_call: TRBV7-9
d_call: -
j_call: TRBJ1-4
cdr3_aa: CASSSTANNEKLFF
cdr3_nt: TGTGCCAGCAGTTCGACAGCAAATAATGAAAAACTGTTTTTT

clone_size: -
cdr3_length: 17
v_call: TRBV6-2/TRBV6-3
d_call: TRBD1
j_call: TRBJ1-5
cdr3_aa: CASSSTDRGTSNQPQHF
cdr3_nt: TGTGCCAGCAGCTCAACTGACAGGGGGACTAGCAATCAGCCCCAGCATTTT

clone_size: -
cdr3_length: 15
v_call: TRBV7-9
d_call: TRBD2
j_call: TRBJ2-7
cdr3_aa: CASSPKLAATREQYF
cdr3_nt: TGTGCCAGCAGCCCGAAACTAGCGGCGACACGCGAGCAGTACTTC

clone_size: -
cdr3_length: 12
v_call: TRBV5-4
d_call: -
j_call: TRBJ2-3
cdr3_aa: CASTGSSDTQYF
cdr3_nt: TGTGCCAGCACCGGCAGTTCAGATACGCAGTATTTT

clone_size: -
cdr3_length: 16
v_call: TRBV18
d_call: TRBD1
j_call: TRBJ1-1
cdr3_aa: CASSPTIDRAATEAFF
cdr3_nt: TGTGCCAGCTCACCAACAATTGACAGGGCGGCCACTGAAGCTTTCTTT

clone_size: once
cdr3_length: 13
v_call: TRBV7-2
d_call: TRBD2
j_call: TRBJ2-7
cdr3_aa: CASSLGLAYEQYF
cdr3_nt: TGTGCCAGCAGCTTAGGACTAGCGTACGAGCAGTACTTC

clone_size: -
cdr3_length: 15
v_call: TRBV19
d_call: -
j_call: TRBJ2-5
cdr3_aa: CASSTGTQEGVTQYF
cdr3_nt: TGTGCCAGTAGTACCGGGACCCAGGAAGGAGTGACCCAGTACTTC